A selection of T cell receptor beta chains follows, all from one sample in a study of T cell changes during pregnancy in multiple sclerosis. Repertoires were generated with immunoSEQ multiplex PCR, while TCRdb's copy carries only in-frame clones and drops some. This sample carries tens of thousands of clones, around 89% of them seen once, and the ten largest clones take approximately 6.9%. This sample comprised CD8+ T cells from peripheral blood mononuclear cells, obtained in the first trimester of pregnancy. The receptors were gathered from a female donor with multiple sclerosis, enrolled in a pregnancy study. Each CDR3 is given with its conserved first and last residue.

v_call,cdr3_length,cdr3_aa
TRBV9,14,CASSDSGVNYGYTF
TRBV6-4,15,CASSAGTSGSNEQFF
TRBV7-9,18,CASRRWSRGHWSGNTIYF
TRBV6-4,14,CASSALAGADTQYF
TRBV7-9,15,CASSSSSGRAYEQYF
TRBV27,12,CASRQGTRRQYF
TRBV5-1,15,CASRAWSAESNEQFF
TRBV7-2,16,CASSQRTGGNTDTQYF
TRBV7-9,14,CASSFAGGPYEQYF
TRBV7-9,14,CASSETVRGYEQYF
TRBV7-9,11,CASSDYTEAFF
TRBV7-9,14,CASSSAGAENIQYF
TRBV13,16,CASSLSAGGPIDTQYF
TRBV19,15,CASSITREPSYEQYF
TRBV11-3,16,CASSPRNLAGTYEQYF
TRBV18,16,CASLATLPSAYNEQFF
TRBV11-3,14,CASSLSGSSYEQYF
TRBV9,15,CASSVAGLSNQPQHF
TRBV6-1,13,CASSEGEYNEQFF
TRBV5-1,17,CASSLARASGSGDTQYF
TRBV6-4,14,CASSERAGANVLTF
TRBV28,16,CASVPRAGRKNTEAFF
TRBV4-2,15,CASSQDGEVVAEAFF
TRBV15,19,CATSRADRGLDSGANVLTF